This T cell receptor (beta chain) emerged from a study of shared clonotypes between healthy human individuals. Only in-frame clones appear in the TCRdb table, and some are missing; sequencing was by immunoSEQ multiplex PCR. The table has roughly 1,600,000 clones, roughly 98.5% seen once; the top ten hold 0.36%. The CDR3 covers 11 residues. Germline V gene data show CDR1 as SQVTM and CDR2 as ANQGSEA. V was trimmed by 6 bases and J by 3 bases, leaving 9 bases between them. This sequence was found in a man aged 25-40 years in good health. Sequenced material: naive CD4+ T cells sorted from blood. Subset noted: CD45RA+ positively selected. The V and J genes are TRBV29-1 and TRBJ2-7; either TRBD1 or TRBD2 may fit D (5 bases each). The CDR3 reads CSVGDLYEQYF. The DNA of the CDR3 is TGCAGCGTGGGGGACCTCTACGAGCAGTACTTC.